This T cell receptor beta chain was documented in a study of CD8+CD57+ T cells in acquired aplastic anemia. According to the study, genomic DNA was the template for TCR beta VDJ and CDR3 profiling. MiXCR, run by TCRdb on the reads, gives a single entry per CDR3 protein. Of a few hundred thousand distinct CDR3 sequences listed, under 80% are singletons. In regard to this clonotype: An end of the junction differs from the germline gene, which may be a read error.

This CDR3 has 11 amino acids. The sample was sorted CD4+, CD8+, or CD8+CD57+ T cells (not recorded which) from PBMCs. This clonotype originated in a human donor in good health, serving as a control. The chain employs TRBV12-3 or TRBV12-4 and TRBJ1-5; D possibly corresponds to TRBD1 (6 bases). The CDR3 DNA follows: TGTGCCAGCAGCGATGGACAGCGGGCATTCTTT. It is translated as CASSDGQRAFF.